This T cell receptor beta chain appears in the sequencing data of a study of PD-1 blockade in classical Hodgkin lymphoma. Whole-study results and caveats: Patients who responded completely had about the same baseline diversity as newly diagnosed patients. CD4+ TCR diversity, unlike CD8+, climbed significantly by C4D1.

Trimming pared 5 bases from V and 8 bases from J, leaving 15 bases between. This CDR3 has 13 amino acids. Germline V gene lookup returns CDR1 SEHNR and CDR2 FQNEAQ (reference sequence). The protocol was immunoSEQ multiplex PCR, while the TCRdb copy is restricted to in-frame clones and leaves out a portion. The sample consists of around 30,000 clones, around 83% of them appearing once. Time point specified: cycle 4 day 1 (C4D1), after less than 7 weeks of nivolumab. Brentuximab vedotin exposure varied among the patients, all of whom had relapsed after autologous stem cell transplantation. Investigators isolated CD4+ T cells from thawed PBMCs through magnetic negative selection. As to this clone: The antigen is undetermined.

This material consisted of CD4+ T cells from blood, taken before the fourth cycle of nivolumab. The sequence was obtained from a human donor with classical Hodgkin lymphoma. The rearrangement joins TRBV7-9 to TRBJ1-2; D not resolved. The chain's CDR3 is CASSKSDWRGYTF. For the CDR3, the DNA is TGTGCCAGCAGCAAATCTGATTGGCGAGGCTACACCTTC.